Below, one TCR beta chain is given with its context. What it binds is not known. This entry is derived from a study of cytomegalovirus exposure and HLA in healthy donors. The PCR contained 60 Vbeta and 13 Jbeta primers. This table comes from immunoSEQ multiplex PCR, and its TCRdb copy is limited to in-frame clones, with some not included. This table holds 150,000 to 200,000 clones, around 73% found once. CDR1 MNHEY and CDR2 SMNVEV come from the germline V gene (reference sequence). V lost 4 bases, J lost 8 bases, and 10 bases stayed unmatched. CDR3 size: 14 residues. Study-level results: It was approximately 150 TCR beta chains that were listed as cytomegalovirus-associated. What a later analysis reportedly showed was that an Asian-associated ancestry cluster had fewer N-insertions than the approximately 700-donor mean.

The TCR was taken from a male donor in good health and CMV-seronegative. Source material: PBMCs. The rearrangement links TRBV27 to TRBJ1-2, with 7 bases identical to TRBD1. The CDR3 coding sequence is TGTGCCAGCAGTTCCTTCCCGGGACAGTGGGGCTACACCTTC. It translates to CASSSFPGQWGYTF.